Each of the 30 T cell receptor beta chains below was sequenced from the same sample in a study of coeliac disease. Findings of the study overall: Control samples showed higher TRB and TRG clonality than intraepithelial and lamina propria samples in active celiac disease.

Their antigens remain unidentified. Sequencing used immunoSEQ multiplex PCR; TCRdb keeps in-frame clones, though not all of them. The data contain about 3,000 clones, roughly half of them seen just once; the ten biggest clones take up 10%. Material: intraepithelial lymphocytes from the gut. These receptor sequences come from a man aged 50-60 years with active celiac disease.

The chain has TRBV11-3 and TRBJ2-4; a possible D gene is TRBD1 (6 bases). Trimming shortened V by 8 bases and J by 1 base, and 9 bases separated the two germline ends. From germline, CDR1 is SGHNT and CDR2 YENEEA. The CDR3 has 13 residues. CDR3 residues: CASRRGAKNIQYF. The CDR3 DNA reads TGTGCCAGCCGTAGGGGGGCCAAAAACATTCAGTACTTC. Full variable domain (outside the CDR3, taken from reference TRBV11-3 and TRBJ2-4): EAGVVQSPRYKIIEKKQPVAFWCNPISGHNTLYWYLQNLGQGPELLIRYENEEAVDDSQLPKDRFSAERLKGVDSTLKIQPAELGDSAVYLCASRRGAKNIQYFGAGTRLSVL.

The rearrangement joins TRBV29-1 to TRBJ2-7, with D tentatively TRBD2 (5 bases). With 0 bases removed from V and 0 bases from J, the gap between germline ends came to 9 bases. Germline V gives CDR1 SQVTM, CDR2 ANQGSEA. CDR3 length: 14 amino acids. The CDR3 DNA sequence: TGCAGCGTTGAAGATAGAGGGAGCTCCTACGAGCAGTACTTC. This encodes CSVEDRGSSYEQYF.

This chain connects TRBV5-1 to TRBJ2-3; 13 nucleotides align to TRBD2. The V gene's germline CDR1 is SGHRS and CDR2 YFSETQ. CDR3 length equals 17 residues. V lost 4 bases, J lost 7 bases, and 12 bases stayed unmatched. The CDR3 nucleotides are TGCGCCAGCAGCCCATTCCTTACTAGCGGGGGGGCCAATACGCAGTATTTT. Its protein is CASSPFLTSGGANTQYF.

This chain connects TRBV25-1 to TRBJ2-7; the match to TRBD1 covers 7 bases. There are 15 residues in the CDR3. Germline V lookup: CDR1 MGHDK, CDR2 SYGVNS. After removal of 4 bases from V and 0 bases from J, the junction contained 6 bases not matched to a gene. The CDR3 DNA reads TGTGCCAGCAGTGCGGTTTGGGACAGCTCCTACGAGCAGTACGTC. As protein: CASSAVWDSSYEQYV.

This clone was seen a few times. V usage is TRBV5-1 and J usage is TRBJ2-1, with D perhaps matching TRBD2 (5 bases). Germline V gene lookup returns CDR1 SGHRS and CDR2 YFSETQ. Trimming took 4 bases from V and 0 from J, leaving 11 bases between them. The CDR3 is made up of 15 amino acids. CDR3 in amino acids: CASSTDFSSYNEQFF. The DNA for the CDR3 is TGCGCCAGCAGCACGGACTTTAGCTCCTACAATGAGCAGTTCTTC.

The CDR3 region is CASSAGGQATRAFF. The CDR3, as DNA: TGTGCCAGCAGCGCGGGGGGACAGGCTACCAGAGCTTTCTTT. V is TRBV9 and J is TRBJ1-1; 8 positions match TRBD1. J was trimmed by 10 bases and V by 3 bases; bases with no gene match: 11. The CDR3 has 14 residues. The germline CDR1 and CDR2 sequences are SGDLS and YYNGEE.

The chain is built from TRBV27 and TRBJ2-7, with a possible D match to TRBD2 (7 bases). The CDR3 loop spans 15 amino acids. Trimming pared 5 bases from V and 2 bases from J, leaving 16 bases between. Germline V gene sequence: CDR1 MNHEY, CDR2 SMNVEV (reference sequence). In DNA, the CDR3 is TGTGCCAGCAGTCCATCGGGGGGCCTACCCTACGAGCAGTACTTC. It encodes CASSPSGGLPYEQYF.

This clone was found a few times. J is TRBJ1-1 and V is TRBV11-3, with no clear D. The germline V and J ends were trimmed by 2 bases and 1 base, with 8 bases remaining between them. Germline CDR1 SGHNT, CDR2 YENEEA. The CDR3 is made up of 14 amino acids. The CDR3 loop reads CASSLIAGNTEAFF. As DNA, the CDR3 is TGTGCCAGCAGCTTAATTGCGGGGAACACTGAAGCTTTCTTT.

This sequence joins TRBV7-2 and TRBJ1-5, with D perhaps matching TRBD1 (5 bases). Germline CDR1 and CDR2: SGHTA and FQGNSA. The CDR3 extends over 14 amino acids. V dropped 5 bases and J dropped 5 bases, with 13 bases sitting between them. The CDR3 protein is CASSLQDSYQPQHF. CDR3 sequence (DNA): TGTGCCAGCAGCCTACAAGACAGCTATCAGCCCCAGCATTTT.

The chain joins TRBV7-9 to TRBJ2-1; the match to TRBD2 covers 14 bases. The CDR3 has 17 amino acids. Germline lookup yields CDR1 SEHNR and CDR2 FQNEAQ (reference sequence). The junction had 4 bases not matched to a gene; V was cut back by 4 bases and J by 2 bases. The CDR3 region is CASSSGLAGVAYNEQFF. The CDR3 DNA reads as TGTGCCAGCAGCTCGGGACTAGCGGGAGTAGCCTACAATGAGCAGTTCTTC.

The DNA for the CDR3 is TGTGCCAGCAGCCGTGTGGGGGGGAGGGCTCGAGGGAATTCACCCCTCCACTTT. Protein sequence: CASSRVGGRARGNSPLHF. V gene TRBV5-6 combines with J gene TRBJ1-6; tentative D call: TRBD1 (5 bases). Trimming stripped 4 bases from V and 7 bases from J, with 24 bases between. This CDR3 has 18 residues. The germline V gene has CDR1 SGHDT and CDR2 YYEEEE.

The chain employs TRBV27 and TRBJ1-2; D remains ambiguous. Germline V gene lookup returns CDR1 MNHEY and CDR2 SMNVEV (reference sequence). V was trimmed by 5 bases and J by 4 bases, leaving 8 bases between them. This CDR3 has 12 residues. CDR3 DNA sequence: TGTGCCAGCAGTCCAGGTGGCTATGGCTACACCTTC. Protein sequence: CASSPGGYGYTF.

The chain joins TRBV6-1 to TRBJ2-7, with D maybe TRBD1 (5 bases). This CDR3 is built from 15 residues. V was shortened by 5 bases and J by 4 bases, with 18 bases between the two germline ends. CDR1 is MNHNS, CDR2 SASEGT, per germline. CDR3 DNA: TGTGCCAGCAGTCCACGGGTTCTAGGGGTGTACGAGCAGTACGTC. The encoded protein is CASSPRVLGVYEQYV.

The chain has TRBV21-1 and TRBJ2-7; no DNA check was done on the table's D call, TRBD1. TRBV21-1 is classified as a pseudogene. The CDR3 has 17 amino acids. The CDR3 DNA sequence: TGTGCCAGCAGCAAAGTTGGGGACAGGTGCCCATCCTACGAGCAGTACGTC. Translating it yields CASSKVGDRCPSYEQYV.

The chain uses TRBV6-5 and TRBJ1-1, with a possible D match to TRBD1 (5 bases). Trimming took 4 bases from V and 2 from J, leaving 11 bases between them. Germline CDR1 MNHEY, CDR2 SVGAGI. This CDR3 spans 14 amino acids. CDR3 sequence reads: CASSWAGHNTEAFF. CDR3 DNA: TGTGCCAGCAGTTGGGCAGGGCATAACACTGAAGCTTTCTTT.

This clone has only a few counts. CDR3 coding DNA: TGTGCCAGCTCGACTAGCAGGACCTACAATGAGCAGTTCTTC. Translation gives CASSTSRTYNEQFF. The chain employs TRBV6-6 and TRBJ2-1; 7 positions match TRBD2. Germline V gene sequence: CDR1 MNHNY, CDR2 SVGAGI (reference sequence). V was pared by 8 bases and J by 2 bases, with 6 bases of the junction left unmatched. This CDR3 comprises 14 residues.

The chain is built from TRBV27 and TRBJ1-6, with 7 nucleotides matching TRBD1. The CDR3 contains 14 residues. Unmatched junction bases numbered 8, after V lost 8 bases and J lost 7 bases. The V gene's germline CDR1 is MNHEY and CDR2 SMNVEV (reference sequence). The chain's CDR3 is CASSRDSLNSPLHF. For the CDR3, the DNA is TGTGCCAGCTCCCGGGACAGTTTGAATTCACCCCTCCACTTT.

This clone is labeled large. The chain employs TRBV27 and TRBJ2-2; D is unresolved. V lost 6 bases to trimming and J lost 4 bases, with 12 bases between them. This CDR3 has 14 amino acids. Germline V lookup: CDR1 MNHEY, CDR2 SMNVEV (reference sequence). CDR3 DNA: TGTGCCAGCAGCTTTACTATCGGCACCGGGGAGCTGTTTTTT. Protein sequence: CASSFTIGTGELFF.

This rearrangement joins TRBV9 to TRBJ1-1; 10 positions match TRBD1. Germline CDR1 is SGDLS and CDR2 is YYNGEE. V trimming: 3 bases; J trimming: 5 bases; junction bases outside the gene matches: 7. The CDR3 is 15 residues long. This CDR3 reads CASSEPGTGETEAFF. In nucleotides, the CDR3 is TGTGCCAGCAGCGAGCCCGGGACAGGGGAGACTGAAGCTTTCTTT.

The chain carries TRBV7-2 and TRBJ2-1, with D possibly TRBD1 on 5 matching bases. Germline-derived CDR1 and CDR2 are SGHTA and FQGNSA. The CDR3 loop spans 14 amino acids. Trimming shortened V by 6 bases and J by 6 bases, and 15 bases separated the two germline ends. CDR3 region: CASRVTVSINEQFF. The CDR3 DNA sequence: TGTGCCAGCAGGGTGACAGTGTCGATCAATGAGCAGTTCTTC.

The chain recombines TRBV4-1 with TRBJ1-1; D unresolved. This CDR3 contains 14 residues. Trimming took off 6 bases at V and 1 base at J, with 12 bases between the two ends. In germline, CDR1 is MGHRA, CDR2 YSYEKL. Written as DNA, the CDR3 is TGCGCCAGCAGAGAACACAGACCGAACACTGAAGCTTTCTTT. It encodes CASREHRPNTEAFF.

The rearrangement uses TRBV4-1 and TRBJ2-7, with 10 bases lining up with TRBD2. This CDR3 contains 17 residues. J lost 6 bases, V lost 0 bases, and 11 bases had no gene match. Per germline, CDR1 MGHRA and CDR2 YSYEKL. CDR3 nucleotide sequence: TGCGCCAGCAGCCAAGATCCCAGCGGGAGGGGATTCTCCGAGCAGTACGTC. It encodes CASSQDPSGRGFSEQYV.

The chain couples TRBV27 to TRBJ2-5; TRBD1 might be the D (6 bases). CDR3 length: 13 amino acids. From germline, CDR1 is MNHEY and CDR2 SMNVEV (reference sequence). Trimming stripped 6 bases from V and 9 bases from J, with 17 bases between. The CDR3 reads CASSIEQGRAQYF. DNA of the CDR3: TGTGCCAGCAGCATAGAACAGGGACGGGCCCAGTACTTC.

In this sample, this clone turned up a few times. V gene TRBV6-6 combines with J gene TRBJ2-7; 11 nucleotides align to TRBD1. V was clipped by 5 bases and J by 3 bases; unmatched bases: 6. CDR1 and CDR2 (germline): MNHNY, SVGAGI (reference sequence). The CDR3 sequence is 15 residues long. Here the CDR3 DNA reads TGTGCCAGCAGTCCCCGGACAGGGGGCTTCTACGAGCAGTACTTC. Protein product: CASSPRTGGFYEQYF.

This chain's CDR3 is CASSIWTGLDTEAFF. CDR3 bases: TGTGCCAGTAGTATATGGACAGGACTTGACACTGAAGCTTTCTTT. The chain employs TRBV19 and TRBJ1-1; 7 bases map to TRBD1. The CDR3 extends over 15 amino acids. Unmatched junction bases numbered 6, after V lost 2 bases and J lost 3 bases. Per the germline V gene, CDR1 is LNHDA and CDR2 is SQIVND (reference sequence).

In the case of this clone: Compared with germline, one end of the junction differs, possibly owing to a read error. This chain's CDR3 is CASSPRAEGGKQSAPAF. CDR3 nucleotide sequence: TGCGCCAGCAGCCCCCGGGCTGAGGGGGGGAAGCAATCAGCCCCAGCATTT. This chain uses TRBV5-1 with TRBJ1-5, with D possibly TRBD1 on 6 matching bases. CDR1 is SGHRS and CDR2 is YFSETQ in the germline V gene. The CDR3 has 17 amino acids.

The J gene is TRBJ1-6, the V gene TRBV7-8, with a possible D match to TRBD1 (6 bases). The V end was cut by 1 base, the J end by 8 bases, with 15 bases between. Per germline, CDR1 SGHVS and CDR2 FQNEAQ. This CDR3 is built from 16 residues. The CDR3 loop is CASSLVVRGEDSPLHF. The CDR3 DNA sequence: TGTGCCAGCAGCTTAGTTGTCAGGGGAGAGGATTCACCCCTCCACTTT.

The chain uses TRBV28 and TRBJ1-5; D gene ambiguous. V lost 2 bases, J lost 3 bases, and 8 bases lay in between. CDR3 length equals 14 residues. Germline CDR1 is MDHEN and CDR2 is SYDVKM. CDR3 nucleotide sequence: TGTGCCAGCAGTTTAGTCCGCGCCAATCAGCCCCAGCATTTT. Its translation: CASSLVRANQPQHF. Using reference TRBV28 and TRBJ1-5 for the parts outside the CDR3, the full variable domain is DVKVTQSSRYLVKRTGEKVFLECVQDMDHENMFWYRQDPGLGLRLIYFSYDVKMKEKGDIPEGYSVSREKKERFSLILESASTNQTSMYLCASSLVRANQPQHFGDGTRLSIL.

This chain connects TRBV10-3 to TRBJ1-1; D ambiguous. V was clipped by 2 bases and J by 7 bases, with 5 bases between them. The CDR3 is 11 amino acids. Germline V gene sequence: CDR1 ENHRY, CDR2 SYGVKD. The CDR3 bases are TGTGCCATCAGTGAGGAGGGTGAAGCTTTCTTT. As protein: CAISEEGEAFF.

This clone was found a few times. The chain carries TRBV7-2 and TRBJ2-3; 9 nucleotides line up with TRBD2. V lost 2 bases and J lost 5; bases outside the gene matches: 5. The CDR3 consists of 15 residues. CDR1 is SGHTA and CDR2 is FQGNSA in the germline V gene. CDR3 residues: CASSLSGGTGDTQYF. The DNA of the CDR3 is TGTGCCAGCAGCTTAAGCGGGGGGACGGGAGATACGCAGTATTTT.